The sequence of this T cell receptor beta chain was determined in a study of cytomegalovirus exposure and HLA in healthy donors. Amplification used 60 Vbeta primers and 13 Jbeta primers. Profiling relied on immunoSEQ multiplex PCR, and the TCRdb table lists in-frame clones only, not all of them. The sample totals about 88,000 clones. On this clone: Its cognate antigen is unknown.

Study-wide findings and caveats: In vitro, three CMV-associated chains proved specific for CMV antigens.

This receptor was obtained from a girl aged 5-17 years in good health and CMV-seropositive. Material for sequencing was PBMCs.

CDR3 sequence: CASSRTVGVSNQPQHF. The CDR3 DNA follows: TGTGCCAGCAGTCGGACAGTGGGCGTAAGCAATCAGCCCCAGCATTTT. J is TRBJ1-5 and V is TRBV28; a weak D match, TRBD1 (6 bases). The CDR3 consists of 16 residues. The germline V gene encodes CDR1 MDHEN and CDR2 SYDVKM. The V end lost 5 bases, the J end lost 1 base, and 15 bases lay between the germline ends.